The T cell receptor beta chain described here comes from a study of blood T cell repertoires in COVID-19. Everyone who took part was roughly 18 to 89 years old, and they came from 24 US areas. Researchers sorted participants into cohorts using their self-reported clinical history. In the source study's methods: Nucleated cell counts were estimated from reference gene primer amplification. Sequencing used immunoSEQ multiplex PCR; TCRdb keeps in-frame clones, though not all of them. That table furnishes V, J and clone size, whereas the DNA furnished D and trimming. The profile shows about 380,000 clones, roughly 91% of them singletons. Trimming took 4 bases from V and 3 from J, leaving 10 bases between them. CDR1 is SGHTA and CDR2 is FQGTGA in the germline V gene. The CDR3 extends over 13 amino acids.

The receptor was isolated from a woman in her late teens or twenties who had recovered from COVID-19. The sequenced material came from PBMCs or T cells enriched from blood (not recorded which). The chain recombines TRBV7-3 with TRBJ2-7; D gene ambiguous. The CDR3 reads CASSSSPGYEQYF. As DNA, the CDR3 is TGTGCCAGCAGCTCATCGCCAGGCTACGAGCAGTACTTC.